The 18 T cell receptor beta chains below were found in one sample sequenced in a study of CD8+CD57+ T cells in acquired aplastic anemia. It was genomic DNA that served as the template for profiling TCR beta VDJ and CDR3. TCRdb redid the calling of the reads with MiXCR, one entry per CDR3 protein. The table records 400,000 to 450,000 distinct CDR3 sequences, just under 70% of them present only once. The specimen sequenced was sorted CD4+, CD8+, or CD8+CD57+ T cells (not recorded which) from PBMCs. These receptors all stem from a human donor in good health, serving as a control.

CDR3 sequence: CASSNGRRNTEAFF. The CDR3 DNA reads as TGTGCCAGCAGTAATGGGAGAAGGAACACTGAAGCTTTCTTT. This chain joins TRBV2 and TRBJ1-1; no firm D call. Trimming removed 5 bases from V and 1 base from J, with 11 bases in between. Per germline, CDR1 SNHLY and CDR2 FYNNEI. This CDR3 spans 14 amino acids. The full variable domain, rest sourced from reference TRBV2 and TRBJ1-1, is EPEVTQTPSHQVTQMGQEVILRCVPISNHLYFYWYRQILGQKVEFLVSFYNNEISEKSEIFDDQFSVERPDGSNFTLKIRSTKLEDSAMYFCASSNGRRNTEAFFGQGTRLTVV.

This clonotype was detected ten times or more. The gene calls are TRBV24-1 and TRBJ2-1; unclear D gene. Trimming removed 6 bases at V and 9 bases at J, with 11 bases between. Germline values: CDR1 KGHDR, CDR2 SFDVKD. CDR3 length: 12 residues. DNA of the CDR3: TGTGCCACCAGTACGGTTCTAAGTGAGCAGTTCTTC. It codes for CATSTVLSEQFF.

This clonotype was counted many times. This rearrangement joins TRBV7-2 to TRBJ2-3; TRBD2 matches 10 bases. From germline, CDR1 is SGHTA and CDR2 FQGNSA. The CDR3 runs to 16 residues. Losses at the gene ends were 1 base for V and 5 bases for J; bases not matched to a gene: 6. The CDR3 protein is CASSLEASGGGDTQYF. CDR3 DNA: TGTGCCAGCAGCTTAGAGGCTAGCGGGGGAGGAGATACGCAGTATTTT.

To note about this clonotype: The conserved final phenylalanine or tryptophan is absent from the CDR3, which likely points to a read error. The DNA is left out, because the CDR3 cannot be placed on it with certainty; the CDR3 is given as TCRdb lists it. The chain employs TRBV2 and TRBJ1-2; TRBD1 is the table's D call and was not checked against the DNA. The V gene's germline CDR1 is SNHLY and CDR2 FYNNEI. The CDR3 has 13 amino acids, counting both end residues. Here the CDR3 reads CASSLDLDEGYFG.

Turning to this clonotype: Germline and junction disagree at one end, which may indicate a read error. The V call is TRBV7-2, the J call TRBJ2-7, with D perhaps TRBD1 (5 bases). Germline assignment: CDR1 SGHTA and CDR2 FQGNSA. CDR3 length: 14 residues. The CDR3 loop reads CASSLAKGYTDTQF. DNA of the CDR3: TGTGCCAGCAGCTTAGCGAAGGGGTACACAGATACGCAGTTC.

V usage is TRBV4-3 and J usage is TRBJ1-1; TRBD1 agrees at 7 bases. V shed 8 bases, J shed 6 bases, and the junction held 9 bases outside the gene matches. Germline V gene data show CDR1 as LGHNA and CDR2 as YSLEER. CDR3 size: 13 residues. This chain's CDR3 is CASSLRDRAEAFF. CDR3 nucleotide sequence: TGCGCCAGCTCCCTCCGGGACAGAGCTGAAGCTTTCTTT.

The gene calls are TRBV2 and TRBJ1-6; 12 bases map to TRBD1. The length of the CDR3 is 15 residues. V lost 6 bases and J lost 9; bases outside the gene matches: 6. Germline CDR1 SNHLY, CDR2 FYNNEI. CDR3 bases: TGTGCCAGCAGCGCCGGGACAGGGGGCAGTTCACCCCTCCACTTT. This codes for CASSAGTGGSSPLHF.

This chain uses TRBV7-8 with TRBJ2-5; D remains ambiguous. The CDR3 has 15 amino acids. The germline CDR1 and CDR2 sequences are SGHVS and FQNEAQ. Trimming left V 3 bases short and J 4 bases short, with 15 bases between. CDR3 protein: CASSFSRNNGETQYF. In nucleotides, the CDR3 is TGTGCCAGCAGCTTTTCCAGGAACAATGGAGAGACCCAGTACTTC.

This chain links TRBV9 with TRBJ1-4; D is unclear. The V gene's germline CDR1 is SGDLS and CDR2 YYNGEE. CDR3 length: 15 residues. V was trimmed by 5 bases and J by 13 bases, leaving 24 bases between them. The CDR3 region is CASSARTLELSLLFF. The CDR3 nucleotides are TGTGCCAGCAGTGCCCGGACCCTGGAGCTTTCTTTACTGTTTTTT.

The rearrangement links TRBV20-1 to TRBJ2-7; D is undetermined. Germline CDR1 and CDR2: DFQATT and SNEGSKA (reference sequence). Trimming removed 6 bases from V and 4 bases from J, with 22 bases in between. This CDR3 has 15 residues. CDR3 sequence reads: CSARKGARLLYEQYF. DNA of the CDR3: TGCAGTGCGCGGAAAGGCGCGAGGCTTCTGTACGAGCAGTACTTC.

This rearrangement joins TRBV12-3 or TRBV12-4 to TRBJ2-1, with TRBD2 as a possible D gene (6 bases). CDR3 length: 14 residues. V was trimmed by 3 bases and J by 6 bases, leaving 12 bases between them. CDR3: CASSFDGGTNEQFF. CDR3 coding DNA: TGTGCCAGCAGTTTCGACGGGGGAACCAATGAGCAGTTCTTC.

Concerning this clonotype itself: A read error may produce the germline difference seen at one junction end. The chain couples TRBV7-2 to TRBJ2-7; tentative D call: TRBD1 (5 bases). The CDR3 extends over 13 amino acids. CDR1 and CDR2 from the germline V gene are SGHTA and FQGNSA. The CDR3 is CASSYDSGYEQYF. The CDR3 region has the DNA TGCGCCAGCAGCTACGATTCAGGGTACGAGCAGTACTTC.

The genes are TRBV11-3 and TRBJ1-6; 7 nucleotides match TRBD1. The CDR3 loop spans 13 amino acids. CDR1 is SGHNT, CDR2 YENEEA, per germline. V shed 3 bases and J 8 bases; nucleotides not matched to a gene: 1. The CDR3 DNA reads as TGTGCCAGCAGCTTGCAGGGGGATTCACCCCTCCACTTT. Amino acid sequence: CASSLQGDSPLHF.

This clonotype showed up just a few times. J is TRBJ1-1 and V is TRBV2; D is unresolved. The CDR3 spans 13 residues. V lost 3 bases and J 3 bases, leaving 8 bases between the germline ends. Germline CDR1 SNHLY, CDR2 FYNNEI. CDR3 in DNA: TGTGCCAGCAGTGACACGGGGTACACTGAAGCTTTCTTT. This encodes CASSDTGYTEAFF. The full variable domain, its missing parts supplied by reference TRBV2 and TRBJ1-1, is EPEVTQTPSHQVTQMGQEVILRCVPISNHLYFYWYRQILGQKVEFLVSFYNNEISEKSEIFDDQFSVERPDGSNFTLKIRSTKLEDSAMYFCASSDTGYTEAFFGQGTRLTVV.

The table lists this clonotype with many counts. J is TRBJ1-5 and V is TRBV10-3; D gene ambiguous. The CDR3 sequence is 15 residues long. V was shortened by 1 base and J by 10 bases, with 17 bases between the two germline ends. CDR1 and CDR2 from the germline V gene are ENHRY and SYGVKD. CDR3 residues: CAISEWHRVGDPQHF. The DNA of the CDR3 is TGTGCCATCAGTGAGTGGCACCGGGTGGGTGATCCCCAGCATTTT.

In regard to this clonotype: One junction end disagrees with the germline gene, perhaps due to a read error. V and J are TRBV9 and TRBJ1-6, with D possibly being TRBD1 (6 bases). There are 14 residues in the CDR3. Per germline, CDR1 SGDLS and CDR2 YYNGEE. This chain's CDR3 is CASSLTGLAEQYYF. DNA for the CDR3: TGTGCCAGCAGCCTAACAGGGTTGGCGGAGCAGTACTACTTT.

Worth noting for this clonotype: This is likely a read error, given that the CDR3 carries no conserved phenylalanine or tryptophan at its end. The CDR3 coding sequence is TGTGCCAGCAGTCGAACCCGGGACACTGGCTACACCTGC. It encodes CASSRTRDTGYTC. The chain links TRBV7-4 to TRBJ1-2; TRBD1 might be the D (6 bases). Germline V gives CDR1 SGHVT, CDR2 SQSDAQ. V was clipped by 6 bases and J by 7 bases, with 15 bases between them. The CDR3 extends over 13 amino acids.

Comments on this clonotype: The conserved phenylalanine or tryptophan normally closing the CDR3 is absent here, so this likely arose from a read error. Because the CDR3's place on the DNA is in doubt, the DNA is left out and the CDR3 is given as listed by TCRdb. The rearrangement uses TRBV19 and TRBJ1-2; the D call TRBD1 from the table was never checked on the DNA. The CDR3 region is 15 residues in length, termini included. Per germline, CDR1 LNHDA and CDR2 SQIVND (reference sequence). CDR3 residues: CASSIEGCNEQFFAL.